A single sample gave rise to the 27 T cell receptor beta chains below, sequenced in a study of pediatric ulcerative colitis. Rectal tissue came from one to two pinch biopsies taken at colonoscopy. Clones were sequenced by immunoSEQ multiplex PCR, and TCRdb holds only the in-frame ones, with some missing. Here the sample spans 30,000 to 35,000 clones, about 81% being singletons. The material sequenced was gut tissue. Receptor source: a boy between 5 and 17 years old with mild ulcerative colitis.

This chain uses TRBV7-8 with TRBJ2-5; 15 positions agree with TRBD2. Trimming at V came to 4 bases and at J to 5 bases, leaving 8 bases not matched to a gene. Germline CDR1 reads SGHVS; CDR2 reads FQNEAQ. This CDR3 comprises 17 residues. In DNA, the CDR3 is TGTGCCAGCAGCTACGGACTAGCGGGGGGGCCGTTCGAGACCCAGTACTTC. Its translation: CASSYGLAGGPFETQYF.

CDR3 residues: CASSLGQGQPQHF. The CDR3 DNA follows: TGTGCCAGCAGCTTGGGACAGGGTCAGCCCCAGCATTTT. The V gene is TRBV5-4, the J gene TRBJ1-5; 7 positions agree with TRBD1. Per the germline V gene, CDR1 is SGHNT and CDR2 is YYREEE (reference sequence). There are 13 residues in the CDR3. J was trimmed by 6 bases and V by 0 bases; bases with no gene match: 0.

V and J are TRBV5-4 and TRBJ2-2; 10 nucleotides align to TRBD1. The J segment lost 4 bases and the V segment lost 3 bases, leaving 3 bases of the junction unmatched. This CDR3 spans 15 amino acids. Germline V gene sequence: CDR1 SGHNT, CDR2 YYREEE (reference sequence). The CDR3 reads CASSSGTGATGELFF. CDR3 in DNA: TGTGCCAGCAGCTCCGGGACAGGGGCCACCGGGGAGCTGTTTTTT.

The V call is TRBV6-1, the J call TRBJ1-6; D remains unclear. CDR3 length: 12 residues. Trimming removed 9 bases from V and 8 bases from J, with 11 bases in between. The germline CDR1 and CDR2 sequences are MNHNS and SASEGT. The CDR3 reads CASRRWDSPLHF. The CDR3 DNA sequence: TGTGCCAGTCGGAGATGGGATTCACCCCTCCACTTT.

The CDR3 nucleotides read TGCAGCGTTGAGCATCCAGGGGAAGGTGGCTACACCTTC. Protein product: CSVEHPGEGGYTF. The rearrangement links TRBV29-1 to TRBJ1-2; D perhaps matches TRBD1 (6 bases). The CDR3 runs 13 residues. Germline V lookup: CDR1 SQVTM, CDR2 ANQGSEA. The V end lost 3 bases, the J end lost 7 bases, and 15 bases lay between the germline ends.

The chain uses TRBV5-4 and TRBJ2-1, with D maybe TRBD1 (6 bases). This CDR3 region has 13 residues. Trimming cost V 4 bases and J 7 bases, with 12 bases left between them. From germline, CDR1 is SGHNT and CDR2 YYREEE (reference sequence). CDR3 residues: CASSLQGGNEQFF. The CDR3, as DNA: TGTGCCAGCAGCCTACAGGGTGGTAATGAGCAGTTCTTC.

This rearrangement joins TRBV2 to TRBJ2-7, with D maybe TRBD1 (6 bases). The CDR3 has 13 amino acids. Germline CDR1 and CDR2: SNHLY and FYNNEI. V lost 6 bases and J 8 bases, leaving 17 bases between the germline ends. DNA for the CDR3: TGTGCCAGCAGCGAAAGGCCGACAGGCCAGCAGTACTTC. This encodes CASSERPTGQQYF.

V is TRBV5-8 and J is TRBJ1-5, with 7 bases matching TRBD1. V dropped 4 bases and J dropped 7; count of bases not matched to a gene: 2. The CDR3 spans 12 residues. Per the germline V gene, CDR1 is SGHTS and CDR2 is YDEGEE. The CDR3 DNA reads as TGTGCCAGCAGCCGAGGGGGCCAGCCCCAGCATTTT. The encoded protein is CASSRGGQPQHF.

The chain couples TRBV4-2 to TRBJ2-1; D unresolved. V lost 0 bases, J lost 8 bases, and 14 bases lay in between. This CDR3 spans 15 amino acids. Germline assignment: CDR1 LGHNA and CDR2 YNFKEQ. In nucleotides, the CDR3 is TGTGCCAGCAGCCAAGATTGGCCGCGTGGGGATGAGCAGTTCTTC. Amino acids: CASSQDWPRGDEQFF.

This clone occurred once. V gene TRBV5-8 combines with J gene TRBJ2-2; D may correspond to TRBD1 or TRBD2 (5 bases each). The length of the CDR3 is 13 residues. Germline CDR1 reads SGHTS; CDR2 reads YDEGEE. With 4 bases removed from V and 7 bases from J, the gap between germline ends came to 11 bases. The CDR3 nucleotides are TGTGCCAGCAGCAAGGGGACCTACGGGGAGCTGTTTTTT. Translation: CASSKGTYGELFF.

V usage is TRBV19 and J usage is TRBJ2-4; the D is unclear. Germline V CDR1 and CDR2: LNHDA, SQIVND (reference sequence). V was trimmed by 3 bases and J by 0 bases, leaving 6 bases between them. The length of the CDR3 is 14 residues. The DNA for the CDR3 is TGTGCCAGTAGTATCTTGGTAGCCAAAAACATTCAGTACTTC. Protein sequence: CASSILVAKNIQYF.

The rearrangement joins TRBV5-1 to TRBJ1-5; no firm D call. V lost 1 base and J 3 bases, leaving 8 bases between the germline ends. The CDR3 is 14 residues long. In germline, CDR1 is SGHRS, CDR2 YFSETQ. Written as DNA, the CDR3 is TGCGCCAGCAGCTTGTTGGCAGTCAATCAGCCCCAGCATTTT. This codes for CASSLLAVNQPQHF.

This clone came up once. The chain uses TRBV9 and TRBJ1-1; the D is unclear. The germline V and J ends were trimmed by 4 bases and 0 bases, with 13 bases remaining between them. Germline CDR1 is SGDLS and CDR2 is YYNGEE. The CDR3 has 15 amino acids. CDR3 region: CASSLTREMNTEAFF. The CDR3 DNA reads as TGTGCCAGCAGCTTGACACGAGAAATGAACACTGAAGCTTTCTTT. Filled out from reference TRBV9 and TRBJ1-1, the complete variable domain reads DSGVTQTPKHLITATGQRVTLRCSPRSGDLSVYWYQQSLDQGLQFLIQYYNGEERAKGNILERFSAQQFPDLHSELNLSSLELGDSALYFCASSLTREMNTEAFFGQGTRLTVV.

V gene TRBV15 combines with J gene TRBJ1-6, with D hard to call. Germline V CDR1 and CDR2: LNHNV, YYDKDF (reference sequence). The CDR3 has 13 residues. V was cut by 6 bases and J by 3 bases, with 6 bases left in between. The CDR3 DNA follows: TGTGCCACCAGGGACGTCTATAATTCACCCCTCCACTTT. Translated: CATRDVYNSPLHF.

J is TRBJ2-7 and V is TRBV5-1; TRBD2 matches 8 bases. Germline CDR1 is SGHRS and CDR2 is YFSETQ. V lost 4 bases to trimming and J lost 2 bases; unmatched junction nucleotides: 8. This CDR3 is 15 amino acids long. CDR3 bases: TGCGCCAGCAGCCCAACTTCGGGGGGGCCCTACGAGCAGTACTTC. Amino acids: CASSPTSGGPYEQYF. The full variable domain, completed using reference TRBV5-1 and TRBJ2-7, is KAGVTQTPRYLIKTRGQQVTLSCSPISGHRSVSWYQQTPGQGLQFLFEYFSETQRNKGNFPGRFSGRQFSNSRSEMNVSTLELGDSALYLCASSPTSGGPYEQYFGPGTRLTVT.

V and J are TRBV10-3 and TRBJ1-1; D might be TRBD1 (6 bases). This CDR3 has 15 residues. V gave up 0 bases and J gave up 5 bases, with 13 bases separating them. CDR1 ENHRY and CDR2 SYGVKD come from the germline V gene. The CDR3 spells CAISESNRALTEAFF. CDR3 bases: TGTGCCATCAGTGAGTCGAACAGGGCTTTAACTGAAGCTTTCTTT.

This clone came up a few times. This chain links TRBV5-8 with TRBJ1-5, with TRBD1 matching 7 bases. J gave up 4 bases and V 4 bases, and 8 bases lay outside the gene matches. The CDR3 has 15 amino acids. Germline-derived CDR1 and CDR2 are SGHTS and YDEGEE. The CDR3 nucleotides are TGTGCCAGCAGCGTGTCCGGGACAGCAAATCAGCCCCAGCATTTT. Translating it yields CASSVSGTANQPQHF.

The CDR3 spells CASSSSYYYGYTF. In nucleotides, the CDR3 is TGTGCCAGCAGTTCCAGCTATTACTATGGCTACACCTTC. The chain combines TRBV6-5 with TRBJ1-2; D remains ambiguous. Trimming removed 4 bases at V and 3 bases at J, with 9 bases between. There are 13 residues in the CDR3. Looked up from germline, CDR1 is MNHEY and CDR2 is SVGAGI.

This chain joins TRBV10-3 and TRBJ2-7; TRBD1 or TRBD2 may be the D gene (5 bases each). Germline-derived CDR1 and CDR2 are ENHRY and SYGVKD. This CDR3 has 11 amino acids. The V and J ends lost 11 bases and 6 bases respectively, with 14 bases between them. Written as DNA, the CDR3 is TGTGCCTTTCATGCGAGGGGCGAGCAGTACTTC. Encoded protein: CAFHARGEQYF.

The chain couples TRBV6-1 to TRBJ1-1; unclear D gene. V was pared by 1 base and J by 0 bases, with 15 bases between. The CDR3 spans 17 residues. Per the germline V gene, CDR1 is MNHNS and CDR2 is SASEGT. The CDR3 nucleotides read TGTGCCAGCAGTGAAGAAGACACTACATACTTGAACACTGAAGCTTTCTTT. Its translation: CASSEEDTTYLNTEAFF.

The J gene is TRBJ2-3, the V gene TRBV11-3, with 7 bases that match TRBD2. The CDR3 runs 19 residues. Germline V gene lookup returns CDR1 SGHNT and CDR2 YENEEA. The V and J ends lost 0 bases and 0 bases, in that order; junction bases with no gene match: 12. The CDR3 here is CASSLDGAGTKNSTDTQYF. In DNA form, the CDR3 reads TGTGCCAGCAGCTTAGATGGAGCCGGGACTAAGAATAGCACAGATACGCAGTATTTT.

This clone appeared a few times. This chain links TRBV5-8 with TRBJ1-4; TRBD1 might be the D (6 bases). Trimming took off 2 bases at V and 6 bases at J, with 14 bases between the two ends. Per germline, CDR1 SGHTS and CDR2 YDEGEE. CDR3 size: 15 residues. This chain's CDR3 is CASSLTGLIDEKLFF. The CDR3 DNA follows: TGTGCCAGCAGCTTAACAGGGTTAATAGATGAAAAACTGTTTTTT. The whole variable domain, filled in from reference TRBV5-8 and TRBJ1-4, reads EAGVTQSPTHLIKTRGQQATLRCSPISGHTSVYWYQQALGLGLQFLLWYDEGEERNRGNFPPRFSGRQFPNYSSELNVNALELEDSALYLCASSLTGLIDEKLFFGSGTQLSVL.

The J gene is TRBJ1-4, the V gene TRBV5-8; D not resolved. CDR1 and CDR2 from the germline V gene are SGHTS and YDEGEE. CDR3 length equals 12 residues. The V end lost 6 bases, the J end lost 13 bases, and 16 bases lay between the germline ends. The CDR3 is CASTRGHEGLFF. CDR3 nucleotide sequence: TGTGCCAGCACTAGAGGGCATGAGGGACTGTTTTTT.

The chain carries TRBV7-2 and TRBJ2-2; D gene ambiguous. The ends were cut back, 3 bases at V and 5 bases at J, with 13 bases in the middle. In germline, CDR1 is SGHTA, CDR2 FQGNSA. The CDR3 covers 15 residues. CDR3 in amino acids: CASSLEVLSTGELFF. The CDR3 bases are TGTGCCAGCAGCTTGGAAGTTTTGTCAACCGGGGAGCTGTTTTTT.

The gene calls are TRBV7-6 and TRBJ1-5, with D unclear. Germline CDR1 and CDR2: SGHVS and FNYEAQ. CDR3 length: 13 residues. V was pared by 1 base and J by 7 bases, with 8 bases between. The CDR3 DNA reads TGTGCCAGCAGCTTAGAGGGCAGGCAGCCCCAGCATTTT. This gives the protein CASSLEGRQPQHF.

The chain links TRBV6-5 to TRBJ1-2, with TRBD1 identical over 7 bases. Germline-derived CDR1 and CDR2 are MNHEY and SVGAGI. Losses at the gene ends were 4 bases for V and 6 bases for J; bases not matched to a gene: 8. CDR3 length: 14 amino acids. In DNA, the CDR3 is TGTGCCAGCAGTTCCCCAGGGGGGGCTAATGGCTACACCTTC. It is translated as CASSSPGGANGYTF.

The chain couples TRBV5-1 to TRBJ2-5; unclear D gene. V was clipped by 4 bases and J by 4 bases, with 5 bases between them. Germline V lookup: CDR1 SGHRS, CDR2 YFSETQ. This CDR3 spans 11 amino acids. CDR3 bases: TGCGCCAGCAGCGAGGCAGAGACCCAGTACTTC. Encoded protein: CASSEAETQYF.